The 2 T cell receptor beta chains reported below all come from one sample, sequenced in a study of cytomegalovirus exposure and HLA in healthy donors. A multiplex PCR was run with 60 Vbeta primers and 13 Jbeta primers. Produced via immunoSEQ multiplex PCR; TCRdb's table is partial and in-frame only. Of approximately 110,000 clones listed, 69% are singletons. Sequenced material: PBMCs. All receptors come from a man aged 30 to 45 in good health and CMV-seronegative.

CDR3 amino acids: CASSVAPLSNRVDHEQYF. CDR3 DNA: TGTGCCAGCAGCGTAGCACCTCTGTCGAACAGGGTGGACCACGAGCAGTACTTC. The genes are TRBV9 and TRBJ2-5, with D possibly being TRBD1 (6 bases). The last part of the DNA fits TRBJ2-7 better; the J call may be wrong. This CDR3 has 18 residues. Per germline, CDR1 SGDLS and CDR2 YYNGEE.

The chain has TRBV14 and TRBJ2-1, with 13 positions matching TRBD2. The CDR3 is 15 amino acids. Germline V gives CDR1 SGHDN, CDR2 FVKESK. Trimming took 0 bases from V and 14 from J; bases not matched to a gene: 7. The CDR3 region is CASSQDLRTSGGEFF. The DNA for the CDR3 is TGTGCCAGCAGCCAAGATTTGAGGACTAGCGGGGGTGAGTTCTTC. The whole variable domain, remainder taken from reference TRBV14 and TRBJ2-1, is EAGVTQFPSHSVIEKGQTVTLRCDPISGHDNLYWYRRVMGKEIKFLLHFVKESKQDESGMPNNRFLAERTGGTYSTLKVQPAELEDSGVYFCASSQDLRTSGGEFFGPGTRLTVL.